Below are 10 T cell receptor beta chains sequenced from a single sample in a study of beta chain features in type 1 diabetes. Isolated RNA was reverse transcribed in full, so expressed TCRB transcripts were sequenced. Method: immunoSEQ multiplex PCR; TCRdb's copy keeps in-frame clones and lacks some. This table holds more than 300,000 clones, around 12% found once. The sequencing sample was made of naive CD4+ T cells from blood. These receptors came from a man aged 18 to 30 in good health.

The chain is built from TRBV28 and TRBJ1-2; no firm D call. CDR3 length: 12 residues. Germline V gene data show CDR1 as MDHEN and CDR2 as SYDVKM. The V gene lost 3 bases and the J gene lost 5 bases, with 7 bases spanning the gap. The CDR3 region is CASSLRLYGYTF. In DNA, the CDR3 is TGTGCCAGCAGTTTGCGGCTGTATGGCTACACCTTC.

This chain connects TRBV7-6 to TRBJ2-7; a possible D gene is TRBD1 (5 bases). V was clipped by 5 bases and J by 1 base, with 15 bases between them. The germline CDR1 and CDR2 sequences are SGHVS and FNYEAQ. This CDR3 is built from 15 residues. The CDR3 reads CASSTLGVGSYEQYF. The CDR3 DNA reads as TGTGCCAGCAGCACCCTAGGGGTGGGGTCCTACGAGCAGTACTTC.

This clone was observed a few times. This sequence joins TRBV15 and TRBJ1-5; TRBD1 is a possible D gene (6 bases). The V gene lost 0 bases and the J gene lost 7 bases, with 13 bases spanning the gap. Looked up from germline, CDR1 is LNHNV and CDR2 is YYDKDF (reference sequence). The CDR3 runs 15 residues. The CDR3 DNA sequence: TGTGCCACCAGCAGAGAGGGGGGGGCCGGCCAGCCCCAGCATTTT. Its translation: CATSREGGAGQPQHF. Full variable domain (rest looked up from reference TRBV15 and TRBJ1-5): DAMVIQNPRYQVTQFGKPVTLSCSQTLNHNVMYWYQQKSSQAPKLLFHYYDKDFNNEADTPDNFQSRRPNTSFCFLDIRSPGLGDTAMYLCATSREGGAGQPQHFGDGTRLSIL.

This clone has a handful of counts. The CDR3 nucleotides are TGTGCCAGCAGCTTAGGGGGGACTAGTGGAGCCTACGAGCAGTACTTC. It encodes CASSLGGTSGAYEQYF. The chain uses TRBV11-2 and TRBJ2-7, with 8 bases aligning to TRBD2. Per the germline V gene, CDR1 is SGHAT and CDR2 is FQNNGV. The CDR3 totals 16 residues. V was pared by 1 base and J by 2 bases, with 7 bases of the junction left unmatched.

The CDR3 reads CASSLAVGGVYGYTF. CDR3 DNA: TGTGCCAGCAGCTTAGCCGTAGGGGGGGTCTATGGCTACACCTTC. The chain is built from TRBV7-2 and TRBJ1-2, with D perhaps TRBD1 (6 bases). Trimming cost V 0 bases and J 4 bases, with 12 bases left between them. The CDR3 sequence is 15 residues long. The V gene's germline CDR1 is SGHTA and CDR2 FQGNSA.

The sample holds a few counts of this clone. The V gene is TRBV7-9, the J gene TRBJ2-6; 7 nucleotides agree with TRBD1. J was trimmed by 4 bases and V by 4 bases; bases with no gene match: 7. This CDR3 comprises 16 residues. CDR1 and CDR2 (germline): SEHNR, FQNEAQ (reference sequence). Here the CDR3 DNA reads TGTGCCAGCAGCTCCGCAAGGGGGCACGGGGCCAACGTCCTGACTTTC. Protein: CASSSARGHGANVLTF.

The chain employs TRBV29-1 and TRBJ1-2, with a possible D match to TRBD1 (5 bases). V was trimmed by 8 bases and J by 2 bases, leaving 12 bases between them. Germline assignment: CDR1 SQVTM and CDR2 ANQGSEA. The CDR3 is 12 residues long. Here the CDR3 reads CSSKQGNYGYTF. As DNA, the CDR3 is TGCAGCTCTAAGCAGGGAAACTATGGCTACACCTTC.

The gene calls are TRBV7-6 and TRBJ2-7; 10 bases are a match to TRBD2. The CDR3 has 15 amino acids. Per germline, CDR1 SGHVS and CDR2 FNYEAQ. The V and J ends lost 5 bases and 7 bases, in that order; junction bases with no gene match: 11. CDR3 protein: CASSVLAGTSGEQYF. Written as DNA, the CDR3 is TGTGCCAGCAGCGTACTAGCGGGAACCTCCGGGGAGCAGTACTTC.

The V call is TRBV11-1, the J call TRBJ2-1; TRBD2 matches 7 bases. The J segment lost 0 bases and the V segment lost 5 bases, leaving 4 bases of the junction unmatched. This CDR3 is 15 amino acids long. Germline CDR1 and CDR2: SGHAT and FQDESV (reference sequence). CDR3 in DNA: TGTGCCAGCAGCCGAGGCGGGAGCTCCTACAATGAGCAGTTCTTC. Translation: CASSRGGSSYNEQFF. Looking up the rest from reference TRBV11-1 and TRBJ2-1 gives the full variable domain: EAEVAQSPRYKITEKSQAVAFWCDPISGHATLYWYRQILGQGPELLVQFQDESVVDDSQLPKDRFSAERLKGVDSTLKIQPAELGDSAMYLCASSRGGSSYNEQFFGPGTRLTVL.

The rearrangement joins TRBV5-1 to TRBJ2-5; D perhaps matches TRBD2 (6 bases). V lost 2 bases to trimming and J lost 5 bases, with 19 bases between them. The V gene's germline CDR1 is SGHRS and CDR2 YFSETQ. CDR3 size: 16 residues. CDR3 protein: CASSFYSGAGVETQYF. Here the CDR3 DNA reads TGCGCCAGCAGCTTCTACTCGGGAGCCGGGGTCGAGACCCAGTACTTC.